Reported below is one T cell receptor (beta chain). Its target is unknown. Sequencing was performed with immunoSEQ multiplex PCR; in TCRdb, only in-frame clones are kept and a portion is missing. Here the sample spans around 72,000 clones, 85% being singletons. The sample comes from a study of OX40 agonist ivuxolimab in advanced cancers. In the study overall: An anti-OX40 (CD134) antibody with agonistic activity, ivuxolimab, was administered to patients. Patients were infused with ivuxolimab every 2 weeks at 0.01 to 10 mg/kg.

Study-level points and caveats: Partial responders at 0.1-3.0 mg/kg had among the lowest clonal expansion.

The germline gives CDR1 LNHDA, CDR2 SQIVND (reference sequence). Losses at the gene ends were 1 base for V and 4 bases for J; bases not matched to a gene: 4. The CDR3 has 14 residues. Material: CD4+ or CD8+ T cells sorted from blood, obtained in a trial of the OX40 agonist ivuxolimab. The receptor was isolated from an adult with an advanced solid tumor such as melanoma, head and neck, liver or kidney cancer. The J gene is TRBJ2-7, the V gene TRBV19; 7 bases align to TRBD1. CDR3 DNA: TGTGCCAGTAGTATAGGACACAGGGGATACGAGCAGTACTTC. Translated: CASSIGHRGYEQYF.